Shown below are 5 T cell receptor beta chains from a single sample sequenced in a study of T cells in Graves' hyperthyroidism and ophthalmopathy. Amplified TCR beta CDR3 regions came from RNA transcripts. An initial round of RT-PCR targeting the TCR CDR3 relied on the HTBI primer set. TCRdb passed the multiplex PCR reads through MiXCR, listing each CDR3 protein once. Of 490,000 or so distinct CDR3 sequences listed, over 35% were seen once; the top ten hold around 44%. The sequenced material came from peripheral blood or thyroid tissue (not recorded which). These TCRs come from an adult woman with Graves' disease, either hyperthyroidism or ophthalmopathy (not recorded which).

This chain joins TRBV7-6 and TRBJ1-1; maybe TRBD1 (5 bases). Trimming pared 0 bases from V and 4 bases from J, leaving 12 bases between. CDR1 and CDR2 (germline): SGHVS, FNYEAQ. The CDR3 totals 15 residues. The CDR3 sequence is CASSLALGQGTEAFF. CDR3 sequence (DNA): TGTGCCAGCAGCTTAGCGTTGGGGCAGGGCACTGAAGCTTTCTTT.

CDR3 sequence: CSASPPREGSYEQYF. The DNA of the CDR3 is TGCAGTGCCAGCCCGCCGCGCGAGGGCTCCTACGAGCAGTACTTC. This chain uses TRBV20-1 with TRBJ2-7; a weak D match, TRBD2 (5 bases). The germline V gene has CDR1 DFQATT and CDR2 SNEGSKA (reference sequence). The CDR3 contains 15 residues. Trimming stripped 6 bases from V and 0 bases from J, with 18 bases between.

The chain has TRBV29-1 and TRBJ2-1; the D gene could be TRBD1 or TRBD2 (5 bases each). CDR1 is SQVTM, CDR2 ANQGSEA, per germline. The CDR3 runs to 13 residues. V dropped 1 base and J dropped 7 bases, with 11 bases sitting between them. Written as DNA, the CDR3 is TGCAGCGTTGAAGCGGGACGGAGGAATGAGCAGTTCTTC. Its protein product is CSVEAGRRNEQFF.

This clonotype was seen only a few times. The chain uses TRBV15 and TRBJ1-2; TRBD1 is a possible D gene (5 bases). The germline V gene has CDR1 LNHNV and CDR2 YYDKDF (reference sequence). The CDR3 totals 16 residues. V lost 0 bases and J 3 bases, leaving 14 bases between the germline ends. In DNA, the CDR3 is TGTGCCACCAGCAGAGATCTCAGGGTGCAGGACTATGGCTACACCTTC. It is translated as CATSRDLRVQDYGYTF.

This chain links TRBV5-1 with TRBJ2-7; 9 nucleotides agree with TRBD1. This CDR3 region has 15 residues. V lost 5 bases and J lost 2; bases outside the gene matches: 8. Per the germline V gene, CDR1 is SGHRS and CDR2 is YFSETQ. This CDR3 reads CASSPQGASTYEQYF. DNA of the CDR3: TGCGCCAGCAGTCCACAGGGGGCCTCCACCTACGAGCAGTACTTC.